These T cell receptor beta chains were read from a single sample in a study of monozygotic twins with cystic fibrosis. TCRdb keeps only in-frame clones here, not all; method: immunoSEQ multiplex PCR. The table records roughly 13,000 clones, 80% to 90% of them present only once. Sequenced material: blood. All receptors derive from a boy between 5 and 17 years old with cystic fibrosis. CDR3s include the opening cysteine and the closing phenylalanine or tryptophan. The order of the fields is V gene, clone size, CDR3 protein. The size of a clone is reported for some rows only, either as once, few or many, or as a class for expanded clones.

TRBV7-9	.	CASRSPGTEAFF
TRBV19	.	CASSFTDRGPDGYTF
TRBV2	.	CASSERWYWDTEAFF
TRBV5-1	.	CASSLAGGLWGTQYF
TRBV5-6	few	CASSLSGGNTEAFF
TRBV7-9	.	CASSTGLAAPRGVIETQYF
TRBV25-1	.	CASSQSPDRGDETQYF
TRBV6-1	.	CASTPELQGTEAFF
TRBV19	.	CASSIEPRGNSPLHF
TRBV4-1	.	CASGARGGTDTQYF
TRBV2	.	CASSEGTSSYEQYF
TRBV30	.	CAWSVQSGGQPQHF
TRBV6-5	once	CASSDHGSGTQYF
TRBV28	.	CASSLITDTQYF
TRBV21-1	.	CASSNLLGRLAKNIQYF
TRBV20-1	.	CSASGYGYTF
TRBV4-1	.	CASSQVVQAGLGSNQPQHF
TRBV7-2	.	CASSLDGYGGQVQYF
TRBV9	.	CASSTDKSGGTSTDTQYF
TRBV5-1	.	CASSPTAGLRTDTQYF
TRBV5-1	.	CASSAAHNSPLHF
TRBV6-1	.	CARDSYQPQHF
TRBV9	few	CASSVGGLLGQPQHF
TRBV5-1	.	CASTPGRRGNEQFF
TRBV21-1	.	CASSTRTRSGNYEQYF
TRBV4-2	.	CASSQDGGGDTQYF
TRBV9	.	CASSPGQVWAEAFF
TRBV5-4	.	CASSFGRGDLYEQYF
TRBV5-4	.	CASSSYNEQFF
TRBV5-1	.	CASSLAGTGGFGETQYF
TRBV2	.	CASSEAGNEQFF
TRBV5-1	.	CASSLQGVQTQYF
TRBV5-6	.	CASSLGGGSRQPQHF
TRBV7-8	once	CASSRLSTDTQYF
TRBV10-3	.	CAISESTGRTDTQYF
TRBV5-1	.	CASSLAPGGSYNEQFF
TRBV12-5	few	CASAPGTEELFF
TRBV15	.	CATSSGTEKTDTQYF
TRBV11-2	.	CASSLDSGGPVRGKLFF
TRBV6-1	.	CASSEIFRASGRAGEQYF